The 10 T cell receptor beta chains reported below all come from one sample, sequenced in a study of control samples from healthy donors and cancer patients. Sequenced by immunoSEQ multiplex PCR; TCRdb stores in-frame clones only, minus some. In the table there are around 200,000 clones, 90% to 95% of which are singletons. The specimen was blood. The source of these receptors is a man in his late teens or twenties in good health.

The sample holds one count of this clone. CDR3 residues: CASSQISTVQETQYF. CDR3 in DNA: TGTGCCAGCAGCCAAATCTCGACTGTCCAAGAGACCCAGTACTTC. The chain links TRBV3-1 (or the pseudogene TRBV3-2) to TRBJ2-5; unclear D gene. Per germline, CDR1 LGHDT and CDR2 YNNKEL (reference sequence). CDR3 length: 15 amino acids. Deletions cut 2 bases from V and 1 base from J, with 11 bases between.

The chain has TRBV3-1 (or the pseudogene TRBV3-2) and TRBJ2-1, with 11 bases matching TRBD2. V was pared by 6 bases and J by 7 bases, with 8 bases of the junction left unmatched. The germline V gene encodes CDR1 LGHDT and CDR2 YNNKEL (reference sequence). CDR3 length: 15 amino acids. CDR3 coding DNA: TGTGCCAGCAGTCTTAGCGGGGGGGCTGGAAATGAGCAGTTCTTC. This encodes CASSLSGGAGNEQFF.

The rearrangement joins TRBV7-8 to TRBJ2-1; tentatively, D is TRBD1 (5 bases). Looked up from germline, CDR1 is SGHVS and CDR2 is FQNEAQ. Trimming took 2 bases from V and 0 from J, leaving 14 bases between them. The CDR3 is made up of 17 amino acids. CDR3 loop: CASSLKLGPSSYNEQFF. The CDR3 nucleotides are TGTGCCAGCAGCTTAAAGCTGGGGCCGAGCTCCTACAATGAGCAGTTCTTC.

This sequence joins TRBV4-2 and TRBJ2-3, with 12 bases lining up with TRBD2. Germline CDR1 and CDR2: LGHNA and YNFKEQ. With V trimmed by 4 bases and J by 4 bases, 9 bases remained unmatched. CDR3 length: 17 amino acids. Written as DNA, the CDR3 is TGTGCCAGCAGCCCTCAATCACTAGCGGGGGGATCAGATACGCAGTATTTT. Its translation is CASSPQSLAGGSDTQYF.

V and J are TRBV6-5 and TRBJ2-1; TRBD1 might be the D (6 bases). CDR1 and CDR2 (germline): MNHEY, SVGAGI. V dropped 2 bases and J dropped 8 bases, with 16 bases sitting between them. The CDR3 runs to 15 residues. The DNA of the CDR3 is TGTGCCAGCAGTTACGGACAGAGGTGGATCGATGAGCAGTTCTTC. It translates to CASSYGQRWIDEQFF.

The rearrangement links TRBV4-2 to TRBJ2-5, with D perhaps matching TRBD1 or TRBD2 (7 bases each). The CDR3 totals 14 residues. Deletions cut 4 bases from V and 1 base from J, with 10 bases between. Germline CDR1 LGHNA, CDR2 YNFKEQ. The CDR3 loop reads CASSPGGAQETQYF. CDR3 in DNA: TGTGCCAGCAGCCCAGGGGGGGCCCAAGAGACCCAGTACTTC.

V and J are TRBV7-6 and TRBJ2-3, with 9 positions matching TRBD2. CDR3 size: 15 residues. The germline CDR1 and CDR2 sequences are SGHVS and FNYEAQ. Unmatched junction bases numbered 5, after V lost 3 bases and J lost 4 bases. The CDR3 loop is CASSFQAGGPDTQYF. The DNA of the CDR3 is TGTGCCAGCAGCTTTCAAGCGGGGGGCCCAGATACGCAGTATTTT.

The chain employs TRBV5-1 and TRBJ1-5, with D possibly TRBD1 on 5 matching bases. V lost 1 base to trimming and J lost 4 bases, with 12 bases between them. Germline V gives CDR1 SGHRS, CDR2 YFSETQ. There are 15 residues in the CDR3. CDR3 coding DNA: TGCGCCAGCAGCTTGCAGGGAGGGGAGAATCAGCCCCAGCATTTT. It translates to CASSLQGGENQPQHF.

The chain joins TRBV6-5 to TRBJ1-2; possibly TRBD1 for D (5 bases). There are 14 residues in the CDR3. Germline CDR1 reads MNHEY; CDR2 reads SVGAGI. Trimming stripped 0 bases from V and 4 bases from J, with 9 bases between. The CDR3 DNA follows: TGTGCCAGCAGTTACTCTAGGGGCGGCTATGGCTACACCTTC. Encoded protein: CASSYSRGGYGYTF.

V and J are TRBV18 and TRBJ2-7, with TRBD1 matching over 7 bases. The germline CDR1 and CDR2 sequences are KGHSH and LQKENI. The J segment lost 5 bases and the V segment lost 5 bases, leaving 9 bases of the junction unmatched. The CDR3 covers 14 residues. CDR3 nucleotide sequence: TGTGCCAGCTCAATAGCCCAGGGGGAAAACGAGCAGTACTTC. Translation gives CASSIAQGENEQYF.